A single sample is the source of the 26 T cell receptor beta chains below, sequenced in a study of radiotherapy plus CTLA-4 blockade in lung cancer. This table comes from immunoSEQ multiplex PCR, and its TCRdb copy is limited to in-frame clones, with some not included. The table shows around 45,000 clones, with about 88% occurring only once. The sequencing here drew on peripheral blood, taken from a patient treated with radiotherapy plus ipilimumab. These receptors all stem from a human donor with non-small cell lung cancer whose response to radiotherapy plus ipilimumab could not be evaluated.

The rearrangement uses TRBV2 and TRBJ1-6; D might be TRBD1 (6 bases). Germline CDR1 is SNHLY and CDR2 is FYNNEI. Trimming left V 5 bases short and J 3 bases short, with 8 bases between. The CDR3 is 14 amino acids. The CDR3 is CASSPQGYNSPLHF. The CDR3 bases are TGTGCCAGCAGTCCACAGGGCTATAATTCACCCCTCCACTTT.

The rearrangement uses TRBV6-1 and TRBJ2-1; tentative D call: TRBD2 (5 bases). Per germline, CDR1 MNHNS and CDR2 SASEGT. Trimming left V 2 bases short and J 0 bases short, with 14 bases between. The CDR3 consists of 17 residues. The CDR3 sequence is CASSEFRRPSSYNEQFF. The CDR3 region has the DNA TGTGCCAGCAGTGAATTCCGGAGGCCGAGCTCCTACAATGAGCAGTTCTTC.

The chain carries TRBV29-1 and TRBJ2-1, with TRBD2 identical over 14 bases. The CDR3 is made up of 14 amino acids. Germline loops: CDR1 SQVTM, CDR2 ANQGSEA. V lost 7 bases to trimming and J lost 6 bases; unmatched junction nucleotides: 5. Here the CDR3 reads CSAQGLAGVNEQFF. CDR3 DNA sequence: TGCAGCGCCCAGGGACTAGCGGGAGTCAATGAGCAGTTCTTC.

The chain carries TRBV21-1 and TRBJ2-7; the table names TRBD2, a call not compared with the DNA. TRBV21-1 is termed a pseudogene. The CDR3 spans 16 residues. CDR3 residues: CASSNSLAGVCYEQYF. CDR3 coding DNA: TGTGCCAGCAGCAACAGTCTAGCGGGGGTGTGCTACGAGCAGTACTTC.

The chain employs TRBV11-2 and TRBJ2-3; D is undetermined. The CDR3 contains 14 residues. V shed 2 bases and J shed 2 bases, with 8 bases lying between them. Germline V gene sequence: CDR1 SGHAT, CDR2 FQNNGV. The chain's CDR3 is CASSLSTYTDTQYF. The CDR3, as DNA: TGTGCCAGCAGCTTATCCACTTACACAGATACGCAGTATTTT.

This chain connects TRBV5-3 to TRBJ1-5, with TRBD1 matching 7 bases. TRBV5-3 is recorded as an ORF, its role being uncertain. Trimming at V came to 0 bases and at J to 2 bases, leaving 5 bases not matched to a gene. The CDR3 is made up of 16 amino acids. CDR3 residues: CARSLGPTGRNQPQHF. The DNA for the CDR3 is TGTGCCAGAAGCTTGGGTCCGACAGGGCGCAATCAGCCCCAGCATTTT.

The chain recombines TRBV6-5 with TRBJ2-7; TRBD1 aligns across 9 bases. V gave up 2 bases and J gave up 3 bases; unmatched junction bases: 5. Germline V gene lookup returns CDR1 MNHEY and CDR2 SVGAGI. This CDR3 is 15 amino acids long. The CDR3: CASSYGTGRGYEQYF. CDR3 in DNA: TGTGCCAGCAGTTACGGGACAGGGAGGGGCTACGAGCAGTACTTC.

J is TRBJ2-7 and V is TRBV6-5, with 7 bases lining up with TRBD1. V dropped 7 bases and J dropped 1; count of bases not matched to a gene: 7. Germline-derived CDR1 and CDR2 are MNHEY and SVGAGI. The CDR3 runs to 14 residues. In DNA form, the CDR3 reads TGTGCCAGCAACCGACAGGGTTCTTCCTACGAGCAGTACTTC. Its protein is CASNRQGSSYEQYF.

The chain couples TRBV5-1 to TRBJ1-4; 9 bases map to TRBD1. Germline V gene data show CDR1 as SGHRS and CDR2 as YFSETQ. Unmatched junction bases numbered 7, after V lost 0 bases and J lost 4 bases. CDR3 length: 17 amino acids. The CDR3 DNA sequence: TGCGCCAGCAGCTTGGAAAATTGGGACAGGGATAATGAAAAACTGTTTTTT. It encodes CASSLENWDRDNEKLFF.

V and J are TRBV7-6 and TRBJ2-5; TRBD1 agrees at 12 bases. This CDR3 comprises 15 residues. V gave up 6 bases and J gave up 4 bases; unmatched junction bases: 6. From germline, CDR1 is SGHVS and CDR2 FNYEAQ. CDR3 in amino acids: CASRNRDRGPETQYF. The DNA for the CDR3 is TGTGCCAGCAGAAACCGGGACAGGGGGCCAGAGACCCAGTACTTC.

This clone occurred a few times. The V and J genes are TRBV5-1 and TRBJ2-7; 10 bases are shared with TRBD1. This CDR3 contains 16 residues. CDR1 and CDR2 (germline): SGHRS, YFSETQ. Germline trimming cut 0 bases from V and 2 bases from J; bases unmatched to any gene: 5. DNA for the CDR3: TGCGCCAGCAGCTTGGCCCCGGGACAGGGGACCTACGAGCAGTACTTC. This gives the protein CASSLAPGQGTYEQYF. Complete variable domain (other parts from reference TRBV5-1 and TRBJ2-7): KAGVTQTPRYLIKTRGQQVTLSCSPISGHRSVSWYQQTPGQGLQFLFEYFSETQRNKGNFPGRFSGRQFSNSRSEMNVSTLELGDSALYLCASSLAPGQGTYEQYFGPGTRLTVT.

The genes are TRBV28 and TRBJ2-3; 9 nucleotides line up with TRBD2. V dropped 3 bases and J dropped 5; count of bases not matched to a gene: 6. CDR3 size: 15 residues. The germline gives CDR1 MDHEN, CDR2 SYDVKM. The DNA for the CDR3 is TGTGCCAGCAGTTTCGCGGGAGGGCTGGGAGATACGCAGTATTTT. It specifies CASSFAGGLGDTQYF. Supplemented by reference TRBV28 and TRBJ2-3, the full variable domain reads DVKVTQSSRYLVKRTGEKVFLECVQDMDHENMFWYRQDPGLGLRLIYFSYDVKMKEKGDIPEGYSVSREKKERFSLILESASTNQTSMYLCASSFAGGLGDTQYFGPGTRLTVL.

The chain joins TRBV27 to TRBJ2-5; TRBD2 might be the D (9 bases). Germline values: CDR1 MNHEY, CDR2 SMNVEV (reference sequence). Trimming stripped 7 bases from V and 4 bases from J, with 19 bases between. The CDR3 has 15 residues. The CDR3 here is CASKTSSGTGETQYF. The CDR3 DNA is TGTGCCAGCAAGACATCTAGCGGGACAGGAGAGACCCAGTACTTC.

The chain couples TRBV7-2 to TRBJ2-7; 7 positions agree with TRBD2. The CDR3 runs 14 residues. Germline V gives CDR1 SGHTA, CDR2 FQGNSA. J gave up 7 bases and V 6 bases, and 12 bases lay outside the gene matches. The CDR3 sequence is CASSLQRGRGEQYF. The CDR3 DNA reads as TGTGCCAGCAGTCTCCAGCGGGGCCGGGGGGAGCAGTACTTC.

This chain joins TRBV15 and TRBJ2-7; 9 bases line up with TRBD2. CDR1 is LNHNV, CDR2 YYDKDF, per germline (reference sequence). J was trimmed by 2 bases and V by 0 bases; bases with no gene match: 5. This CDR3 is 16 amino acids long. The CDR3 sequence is CATSRDSGSFTYEQYF. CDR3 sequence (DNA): TGTGCCACCAGCAGAGATAGCGGGAGCTTCACCTACGAGCAGTACTTC.

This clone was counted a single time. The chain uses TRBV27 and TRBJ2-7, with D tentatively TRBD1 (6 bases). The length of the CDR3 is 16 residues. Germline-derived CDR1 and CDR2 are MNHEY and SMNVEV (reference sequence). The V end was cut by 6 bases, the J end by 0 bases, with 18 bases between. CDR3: CASSPSGQRFSYEQYF. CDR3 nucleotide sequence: TGTGCCAGCAGCCCCTCCGGACAGAGATTCTCCTACGAGCAGTACTTC.

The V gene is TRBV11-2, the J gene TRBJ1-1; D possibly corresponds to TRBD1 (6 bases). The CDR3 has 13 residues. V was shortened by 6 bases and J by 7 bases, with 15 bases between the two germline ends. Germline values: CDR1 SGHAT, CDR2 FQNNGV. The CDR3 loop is CASRPSQGLEAFF. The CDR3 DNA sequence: TGTGCCAGCAGACCTTCTCAGGGGCTTGAAGCTTTCTTT.

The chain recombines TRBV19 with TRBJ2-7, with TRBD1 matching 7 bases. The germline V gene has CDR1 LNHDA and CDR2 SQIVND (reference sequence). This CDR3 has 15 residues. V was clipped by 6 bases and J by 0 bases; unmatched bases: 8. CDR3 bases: TGTGCCAGTAGCCTAGGGGGCCCCTACTCCTACGAGCAGTACTTC. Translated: CASSLGGPYSYEQYF.

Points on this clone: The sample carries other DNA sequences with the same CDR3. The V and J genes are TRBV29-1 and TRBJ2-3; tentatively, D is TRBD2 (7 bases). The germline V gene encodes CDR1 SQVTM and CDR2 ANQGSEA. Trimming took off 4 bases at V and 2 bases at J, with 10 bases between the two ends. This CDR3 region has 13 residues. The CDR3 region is CSVVGGATDTQYF. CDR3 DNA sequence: TGCAGCGTTGTTGGGGGGGCCACAGATACGCAGTATTTT.

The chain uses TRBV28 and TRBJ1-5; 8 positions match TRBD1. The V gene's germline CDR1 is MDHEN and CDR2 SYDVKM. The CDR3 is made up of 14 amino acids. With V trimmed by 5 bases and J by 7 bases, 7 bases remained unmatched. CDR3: CASSPGQGRQPQHF. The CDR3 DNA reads TGTGCCAGCAGTCCCGGACAGGGCAGGCAGCCCCAGCATTTT. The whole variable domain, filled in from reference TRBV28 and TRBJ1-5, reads DVKVTQSSRYLVKRTGEKVFLECVQDMDHENMFWYRQDPGLGLRLIYFSYDVKMKEKGDIPEGYSVSREKKERFSLILESASTNQTSMYLCASSPGQGRQPQHFGDGTRLSIL.

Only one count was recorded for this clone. The CDR3 bases are TGTGCCACCTCGAGAAGCTCTGGAAACACCATATATTTT. Translation: CATSRSSGNTIYF. The chain joins TRBV19 to TRBJ1-3; D call uncertain. CDR3 size: 13 residues. Trimming removed 10 bases from V and 0 bases from J, with 10 bases in between. The germline CDR1 and CDR2 sequences are LNHDA and SQIVND (reference sequence).

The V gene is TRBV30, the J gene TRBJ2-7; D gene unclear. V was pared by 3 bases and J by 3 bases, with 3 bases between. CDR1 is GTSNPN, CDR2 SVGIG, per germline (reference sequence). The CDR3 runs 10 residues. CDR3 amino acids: CAWSHYEQYF. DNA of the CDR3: TGTGCCTGGAGCCACTACGAGCAGTACTTC.

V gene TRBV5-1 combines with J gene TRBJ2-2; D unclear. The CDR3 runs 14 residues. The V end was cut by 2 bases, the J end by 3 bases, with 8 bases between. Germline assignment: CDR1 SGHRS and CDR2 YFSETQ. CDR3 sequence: CASSLIRDTGELFF. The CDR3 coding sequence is TGCGCCAGCAGCTTAATCCGGGACACCGGGGAGCTGTTTTTT.

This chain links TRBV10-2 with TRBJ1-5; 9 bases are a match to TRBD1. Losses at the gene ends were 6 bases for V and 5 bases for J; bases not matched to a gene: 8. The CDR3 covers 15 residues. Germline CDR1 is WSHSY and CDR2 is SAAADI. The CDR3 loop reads CASRATTGGDQPQHF. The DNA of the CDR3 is TGCGCCAGCAGGGCCACGACAGGGGGGGATCAGCCCCAGCATTTT.

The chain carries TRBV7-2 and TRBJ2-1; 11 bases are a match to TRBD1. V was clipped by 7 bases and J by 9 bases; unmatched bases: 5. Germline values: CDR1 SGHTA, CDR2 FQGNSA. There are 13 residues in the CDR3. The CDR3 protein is CASNTGTGGEQFF. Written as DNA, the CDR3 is TGTGCCAGCAACACCGGGACAGGGGGTGAGCAGTTCTTC.

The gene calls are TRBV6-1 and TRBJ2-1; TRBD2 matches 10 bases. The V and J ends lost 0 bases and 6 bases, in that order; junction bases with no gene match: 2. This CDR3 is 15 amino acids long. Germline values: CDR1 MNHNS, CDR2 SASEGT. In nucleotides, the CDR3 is TGTGCCAGCAGTGAAGCGAGCGGGGGGGCCAATGAGCAGTTCTTC. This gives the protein CASSEASGGANEQFF.